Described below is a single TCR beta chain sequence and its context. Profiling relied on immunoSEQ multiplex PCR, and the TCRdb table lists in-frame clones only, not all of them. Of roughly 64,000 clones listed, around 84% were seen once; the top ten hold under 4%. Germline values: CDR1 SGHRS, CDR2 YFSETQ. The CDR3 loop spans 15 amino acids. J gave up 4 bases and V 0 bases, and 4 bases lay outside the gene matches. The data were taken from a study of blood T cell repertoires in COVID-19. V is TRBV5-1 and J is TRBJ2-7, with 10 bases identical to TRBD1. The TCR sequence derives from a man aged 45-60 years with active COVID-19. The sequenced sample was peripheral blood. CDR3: CASSLGTGGGYEQYF. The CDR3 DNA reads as TGCGCCAGCAGCTTGGGGACAGGGGGAGGGTACGAGCAGTACTTC.